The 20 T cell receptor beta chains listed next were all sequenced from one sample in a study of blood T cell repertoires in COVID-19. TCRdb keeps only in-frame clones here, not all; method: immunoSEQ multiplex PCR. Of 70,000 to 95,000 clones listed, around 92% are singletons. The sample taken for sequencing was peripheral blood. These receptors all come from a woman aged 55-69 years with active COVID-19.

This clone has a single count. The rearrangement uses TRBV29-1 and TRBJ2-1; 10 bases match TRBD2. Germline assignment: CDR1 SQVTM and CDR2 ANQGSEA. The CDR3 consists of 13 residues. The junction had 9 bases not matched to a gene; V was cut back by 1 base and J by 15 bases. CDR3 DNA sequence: TGCAGCGTTGAAGTGTTAGCGGGAGGAGCTGGGTTCTTC. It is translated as CSVEVLAGGAGFF.

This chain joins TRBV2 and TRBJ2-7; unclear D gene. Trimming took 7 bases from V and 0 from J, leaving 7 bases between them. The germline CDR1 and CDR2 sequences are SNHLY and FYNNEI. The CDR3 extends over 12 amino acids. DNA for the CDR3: TGTGCCAGCATGCGGAGCTCCTACGAGCAGTACTTC. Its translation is CASMRSSYEQYF.

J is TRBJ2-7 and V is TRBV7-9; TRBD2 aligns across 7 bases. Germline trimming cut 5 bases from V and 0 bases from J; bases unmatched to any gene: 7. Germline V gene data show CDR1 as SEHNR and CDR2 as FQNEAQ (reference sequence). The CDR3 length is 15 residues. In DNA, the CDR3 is TGTGCCAGCAGCCCATTGCGGGAGTACTCCTACGAGCAGTACTTC. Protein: CASSPLREYSYEQYF.

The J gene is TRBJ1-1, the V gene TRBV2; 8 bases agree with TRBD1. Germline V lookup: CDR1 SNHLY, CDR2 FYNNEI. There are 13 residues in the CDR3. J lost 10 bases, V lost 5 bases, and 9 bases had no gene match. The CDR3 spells CASSYGQGGVAFF. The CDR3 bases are TGTGCCAGCAGTTACGGACAGGGTGGAGTAGCTTTCTTT.

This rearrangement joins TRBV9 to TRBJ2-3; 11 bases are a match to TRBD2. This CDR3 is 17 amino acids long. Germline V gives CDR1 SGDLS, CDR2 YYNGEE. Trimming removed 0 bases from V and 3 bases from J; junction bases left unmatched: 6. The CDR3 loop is CASSVGVLAGATDTQYF. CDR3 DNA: TGTGCCAGCAGCGTAGGCGTACTAGCGGGAGCTACAGATACGCAGTATTTT.

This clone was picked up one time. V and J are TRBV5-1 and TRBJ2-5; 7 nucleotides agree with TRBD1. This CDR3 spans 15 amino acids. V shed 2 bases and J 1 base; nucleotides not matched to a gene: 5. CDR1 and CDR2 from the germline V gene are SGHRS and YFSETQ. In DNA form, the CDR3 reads TGCGCCAGCAGCTTCGCCGACAGGGTCCAAGAGACCCAGTACTTC. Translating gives CASSFADRVQETQYF.

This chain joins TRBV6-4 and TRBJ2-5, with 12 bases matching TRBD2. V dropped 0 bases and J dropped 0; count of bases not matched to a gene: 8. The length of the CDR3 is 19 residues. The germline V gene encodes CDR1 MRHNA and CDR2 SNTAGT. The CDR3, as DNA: TGTGCCAGCAGTGACTCGAGAGTTAGGACTAGCGGGGACCAAGAGACCCAGTACTTC. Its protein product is CASSDSRVRTSGDQETQYF.

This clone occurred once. The CDR3 coding sequence is TGTGCCAGCAGTTGGGACAGGGCAAATTCACCCCTCCACTTT. Translation gives CASSWDRANSPLHF. The chain employs TRBV28 and TRBJ1-6; 9 bases agree with TRBD1. Germline CDR1 is MDHEN and CDR2 is SYDVKM. With 4 bases clipped from V and 7 bases from J, the junction kept 2 bases outside the gene matches. There are 14 residues in the CDR3.

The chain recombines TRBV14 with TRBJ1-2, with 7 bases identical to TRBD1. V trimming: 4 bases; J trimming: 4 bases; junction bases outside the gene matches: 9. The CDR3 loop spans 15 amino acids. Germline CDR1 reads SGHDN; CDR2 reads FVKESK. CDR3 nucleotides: TGTGCCAGCAGCCTAAGACAGGGACCACTCTATGGCTACACCTTC. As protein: CASSLRQGPLYGYTF.

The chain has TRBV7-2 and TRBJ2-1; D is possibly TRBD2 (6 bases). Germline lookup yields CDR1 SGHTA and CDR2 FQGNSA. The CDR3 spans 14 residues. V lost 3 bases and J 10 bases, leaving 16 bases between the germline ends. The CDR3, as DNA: TGTGCCAGCAGCTTCCCGCCACCCCGGGGGGAGCAGTTCTTC. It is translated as CASSFPPPRGEQFF.

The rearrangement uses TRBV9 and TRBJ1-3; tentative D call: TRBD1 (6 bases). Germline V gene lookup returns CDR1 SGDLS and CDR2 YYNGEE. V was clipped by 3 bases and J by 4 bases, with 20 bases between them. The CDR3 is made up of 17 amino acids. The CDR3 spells CASSASEMGASGNTIYF. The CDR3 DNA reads TGTGCCAGCAGCGCCTCCGAGATGGGGGCCTCAGGAAACACCATATATTTT.

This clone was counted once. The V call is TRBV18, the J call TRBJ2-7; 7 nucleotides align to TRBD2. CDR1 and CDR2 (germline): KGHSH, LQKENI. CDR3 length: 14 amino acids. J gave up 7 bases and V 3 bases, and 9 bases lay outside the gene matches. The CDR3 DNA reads TGTGCCAGCTCACCGGGGAGGGAAGCCAAGGAGCAGTACTTC. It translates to CASSPGREAKEQYF.

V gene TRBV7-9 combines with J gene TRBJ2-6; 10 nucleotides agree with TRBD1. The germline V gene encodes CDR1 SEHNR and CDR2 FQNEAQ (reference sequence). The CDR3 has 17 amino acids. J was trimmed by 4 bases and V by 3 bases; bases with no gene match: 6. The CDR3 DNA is TGTGCCAGCAGCTTTGGGACAGGGGAAAGAGGGGCCAACGTCCTGACTTTC. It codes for CASSFGTGERGANVLTF.

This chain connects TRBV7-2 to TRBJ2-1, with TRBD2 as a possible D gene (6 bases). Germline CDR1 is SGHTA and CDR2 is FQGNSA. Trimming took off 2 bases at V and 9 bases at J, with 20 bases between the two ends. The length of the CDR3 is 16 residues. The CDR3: CASSLRVPSATSEQFF. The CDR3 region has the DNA TGTGCCAGCAGCTTAAGGGTTCCTAGCGCAACGTCTGAGCAGTTCTTC.

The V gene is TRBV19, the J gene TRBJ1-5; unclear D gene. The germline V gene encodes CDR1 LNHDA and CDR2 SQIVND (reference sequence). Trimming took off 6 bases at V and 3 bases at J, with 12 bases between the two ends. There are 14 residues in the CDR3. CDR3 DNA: TGTGCCAGTAGGAGGGCAGCTAACAATCAGCCCCAGCATTTT. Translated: CASRRAANNQPQHF.

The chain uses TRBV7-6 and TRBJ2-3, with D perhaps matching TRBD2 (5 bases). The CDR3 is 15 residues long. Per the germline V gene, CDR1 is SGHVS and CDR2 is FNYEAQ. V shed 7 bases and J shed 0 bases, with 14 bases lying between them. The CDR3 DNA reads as TGTGCCAGCACCCTTTCGGGAACTAGCACAGATACGCAGTATTTT. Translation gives CASTLSGTSTDTQYF.

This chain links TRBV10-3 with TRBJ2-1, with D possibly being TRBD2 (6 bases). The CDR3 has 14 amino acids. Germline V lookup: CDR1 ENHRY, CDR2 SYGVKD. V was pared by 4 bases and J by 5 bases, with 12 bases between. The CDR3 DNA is TGTGCCATCAGTGGGAGGGTTTTTCACAATGAGCAGTTCTTC. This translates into CAISGRVFHNEQFF.

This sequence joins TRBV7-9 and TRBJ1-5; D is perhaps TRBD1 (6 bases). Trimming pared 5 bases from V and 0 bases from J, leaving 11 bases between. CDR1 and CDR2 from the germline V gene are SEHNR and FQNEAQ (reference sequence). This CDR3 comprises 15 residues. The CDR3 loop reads CASSHDRFSNQPQHF. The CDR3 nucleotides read TGTGCCAGCAGCCATGACAGGTTTAGCAATCAGCCCCAGCATTTT.

The CDR3: CASSLGTSGEGRETQYF. The CDR3 DNA sequence: TGCGCCAGCAGCTTAGGGACTAGCGGGGAGGGACGAGAGACCCAGTACTTC. This rearrangement joins TRBV5-1 to TRBJ2-5, with TRBD2 identical over 13 bases. Germline assignment: CDR1 SGHRS and CDR2 YFSETQ. The CDR3 has 17 amino acids. Unmatched junction bases numbered 8, after V lost 2 bases and J lost 4 bases.

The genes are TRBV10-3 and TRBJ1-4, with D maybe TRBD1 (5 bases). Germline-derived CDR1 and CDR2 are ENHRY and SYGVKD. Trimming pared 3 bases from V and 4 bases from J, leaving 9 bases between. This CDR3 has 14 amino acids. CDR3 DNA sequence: TGTGCCATCAGTGACTCTAGGGGTAATGAAAAACTGTTTTTT. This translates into CAISDSRGNEKLFF.